Below, 9 T cell receptor beta chains from the same sample are listed, as sequenced in a study of T cells in Graves' hyperthyroidism and ophthalmopathy. RNA transcripts provided the source from which TCR beta CDR3 regions were amplified. The HTBI primer set drove a first-round RT-PCR of the TCR CDR3. MiXCR was run by TCRdb on the multiplex PCR reads, yielding one entry per CDR3 protein. The top ten clones hold about a quarter of a sample with around 350,000 distinct CDR3 sequences, 15% to 18% of them seen once. The sequencing sample was made of blood. The source is a woman between 18 and 29 years old with Graves' hyperthyroidism that later progressed to Graves' ophthalmopathy.

The chain couples TRBV7-9 to TRBJ2-7; D uncertain. Trimming took off 1 base at V and 0 bases at J, with 10 bases between the two ends. Germline V gene data show CDR1 as SEHNR and CDR2 as FQNEAQ (reference sequence). The CDR3 has 15 amino acids. The CDR3 nucleotides read TGTGCCAGCAGCTTAGGAAAGGTTAGCTCCTACGAGCAGTACTTC. It codes for CASSLGKVSSYEQYF.

As regards this clonotype: A much larger clone is a single base away; this may be a read error. The rearrangement uses TRBV6-1 and TRBJ2-1, with a tentative D call TRBD2 (5 bases). The CDR3 covers 15 residues. Germline lookup yields CDR1 MNHNS and CDR2 SASEGT. Between the trimmed V and J ends, which lost 2 bases and 8 bases, there was a span of 16 bases. CDR3 loop: CASSEPTKSSDEQFF. The DNA for the CDR3 is TGTGCCAGCAGTGAACCCACCAAAAGTAGCGATGAGCAGTTCTTC.

This clonotype has a count of ten or more. This chain uses TRBV30 with TRBJ2-7; 7 bases line up with TRBD1. V lost 5 bases to trimming and J lost 2 bases; unmatched junction nucleotides: 9. Germline V lookup: CDR1 GTSNPN, CDR2 SVGIG (reference sequence). This CDR3 has 14 residues. DNA for the CDR3: TGTGCCTGGGGACTTTCGACAGGGCCCTACGAGCAGTACTTC. It yields the protein CAWGLSTGPYEQYF.

This clonotype has more than one count but fewer than ten. The chain has TRBV19 and TRBJ2-1, with a possible D match to TRBD2 (5 bases). The length of the CDR3 is 12 residues. Germline-derived CDR1 and CDR2 are LNHDA and SQIVND (reference sequence). The germline V and J ends were trimmed by 2 bases and 8 bases, with 7 bases remaining between them. The chain's CDR3 is CASSISGYEQFF. The CDR3 DNA sequence: TGTGCCAGTAGTATATCGGGATATGAGCAGTTCTTC.

This clonotype was picked up a small number of times. The chain has TRBV12-3 or TRBV12-4 and TRBJ2-5; no reliable D call. This CDR3 has 14 amino acids. V was trimmed by 0 bases and J by 5 bases, leaving 10 bases between them. The DNA for the CDR3 is TGTGCCAGCAGTTTAGCGCATCGAAGGGAGACCCAGTACTTC. Its translation is CASSLAHRRETQYF.

The chain is built from TRBV7-9 and TRBJ1-5; D remains unclear. Germline assignment: CDR1 SEHNR and CDR2 FQNEAQ (reference sequence). V lost 8 bases, J lost 7 bases, and 12 bases lay in between. The CDR3 is made up of 12 amino acids. The CDR3, as DNA: TGTGCCAGCGGATCGACCGGCCAGCCCCAGCATTTT. Its protein product is CASGSTGQPQHF.

This clonotype was picked up a small number of times. This chain joins TRBV4-1 and TRBJ1-6; a weak D match, TRBD1 (6 bases). Looked up from germline, CDR1 is MGHRA and CDR2 is YSYEKL. The CDR3 contains 15 residues. Between the trimmed V and J ends, which lost 5 bases and 9 bases, there was a span of 17 bases. The CDR3, as DNA: TGCGCCAGCAGCTCACAACAGGGAACTAGTTCACCCCTCCACTTT. It encodes CASSSQQGTSSPLHF.

This clonotype was observed a handful of times. This chain links TRBV5-1 with TRBJ2-5, with TRBD2 matching 9 bases. CDR3 length: 23 amino acids. CDR1 and CDR2 (germline): SGHRS, YFSETQ. J gave up 2 bases and V 9 bases, and 35 bases lay outside the gene matches. The CDR3 is CANHWTVVSLNSGSGGEQETQYF. Written as DNA, the CDR3 is TGCGCCAACCACTGGACCGTTGTTTCCCTCAATAGCGGGAGTGGAGGGGAACAAGAGACCCAGTACTTC.

This clonotype has at least ten counts. The genes are TRBV13 and TRBJ2-1; TRBD2 matches 9 bases. Germline V lookup: CDR1 PRHDT, CDR2 FYEKMQ (reference sequence). Germline trimming cut 8 bases from V and 4 bases from J; bases unmatched to any gene: 6. This CDR3 is 14 amino acids long. As DNA, the CDR3 is TGTGCCAGCGAGGCTAGCGGGAAGTACAATGAGCAGTTCTTC. This encodes CASEASGKYNEQFF.